This is a list of T cell receptor beta chains from one sample in a study of blood T cell repertoires in COVID-19. Profiling relied on immunoSEQ multiplex PCR, and the TCRdb table lists in-frame clones only, not all of them. The table shows approximately 170,000 clones, with around 90% occurring only once. The sample was peripheral blood. The receptors stem from a man aged 55 to 70 with acute or convalescent COVID-19. Each CDR3 is given with its conserved first and last residue. The D gene is left open where the match is weak. The size entry is marked missing in some rows and otherwise reads once, few, many or a size class.

D gene: TRBD1
CDR3 length: 14
J gene: TRBJ1-4
clone size: once
V gene: TRBV7-9
CDR3 DNA: TGTGCCAGCAGCTCGGGACAGGGAGAGGAAAAACTGTTTTTT
CDR3 protein: CASSSGQGEEKLFF

D gene: .
CDR3 length: 13
J gene: TRBJ1-2
clone size: .
V gene: TRBV2
CDR3 DNA: TGTGCCAGCAGTGACCGACTGGCGGATGGCTACACCTTC
CDR3 protein: CASSDRLADGYTF

D gene: .
CDR3 length: 13
J gene: TRBJ1-2
clone size: .
V gene: TRBV3-1/TRBV3-2
CDR3 DNA: TGTGCCAGCAGCCAAGATCCAGGGCGCGGCTACACCTTC
CDR3 protein: CASSQDPGRGYTF

D gene: .
CDR3 length: 17
J gene: TRBJ1-5
clone size: .
V gene: TRBV18
CDR3 DNA: TGTGCCAGCTCACCCCCAGGCAGGGTTGGTGGCAATCAGCCCCAGCATTTT
CDR3 protein: CASSPPGRVGGNQPQHF

D gene: TRBD2
CDR3 length: 15
J gene: TRBJ2-5
clone size: .
V gene: TRBV10-3
CDR3 DNA: TGTGCCATCAGTGCACTAGCGGGTTTCCAAGAGACCCAGTACTTC
CDR3 protein: CAISALAGFQETQYF

D gene: TRBD1
CDR3 length: 18
J gene: TRBJ2-2
clone size: .
V gene: TRBV6-2/TRBV6-3
CDR3 DNA: TGTGCCAGCAGTTACCGGCCATTCAGGGGGCCGGACACCGGGGAGCTGTTTTTT
CDR3 protein: CASSYRPFRGPDTGELFF

D gene: .
CDR3 length: 14
J gene: TRBJ1-2
clone size: once
V gene: TRBV11-2
CDR3 DNA: TGTGCCAGCAGCTTAGATGTAGGGGGATATGGCTACACCTTC
CDR3 protein: CASSLDVGGYGYTF

D gene: TRBD1
CDR3 length: 15
J gene: TRBJ2-7
clone size: .
V gene: TRBV19
CDR3 DNA: TGTGCCAGTAGTATTAAAGTAACAGGGGGCTACGAGCAGTACTTC
CDR3 protein: CASSIKVTGGYEQYF

D gene: .
CDR3 length: 14
J gene: TRBJ2-5
clone size: .
V gene: TRBV2
CDR3 DNA: TGTGCCAGCAGTGAAGGGGGCCCCCGCGAGACCCAGTACTTC
CDR3 protein: CASSEGGPRETQYF

D gene: TRBD2
CDR3 length: 17
J gene: TRBJ2-1
clone size: .
V gene: TRBV10-3
CDR3 DNA: TGTGCCATCAGTGAGAGGACTAGCGGTAAGTCCTACAATGAGCAGTTCTTC
CDR3 protein: CAISERTSGKSYNEQFF

D gene: TRBD1
CDR3 length: 13
J gene: TRBJ1-2
clone size: .
V gene: TRBV2
CDR3 DNA: TGTGCCATCACGGACAGGAACAACTATGGCTACACCTTC
CDR3 protein: CAITDRNNYGYTF

D gene: .
CDR3 length: 14
J gene: TRBJ2-2
clone size: .
V gene: TRBV30
CDR3 DNA: TGTGCCTGGAGTGTTGGCCAATACACCGGGGAGCTGTTTTTT
CDR3 protein: CAWSVGQYTGELFF

D gene: TRBD1
CDR3 length: 17
J gene: TRBJ2-5
clone size: once
V gene: TRBV7-9
CDR3 DNA: TGTGCCAGCAGCCTTCCGGGACAGGGGGCATCAGGAGAGACCCAGTACTTC
CDR3 protein: CASSLPGQGASGETQYF

D gene: TRBD1
CDR3 length: 13
J gene: TRBJ1-2
clone size: .
V gene: TRBV28
CDR3 DNA: TGTGCCAGCACCCCGACAGGGAACTATGGCTACACCTTC
CDR3 protein: CASTPTGNYGYTF

D gene: .
CDR3 length: 16
J gene: TRBJ1-1
clone size: .
V gene: TRBV7-9
CDR3 DNA: TGTGCCAGCAGCCCTCCTTCGGGTGCGTGGAGCACTGAAGCTTTCTTT
CDR3 protein: CASSPPSGAWSTEAFF

D gene: TRBD1
CDR3 length: 15
J gene: TRBJ1-2
clone size: .
V gene: TRBV7-3
CDR3 DNA: TGTGCCAGCAGCGGTCCCGGGACAGGGATCGGTGGCTACACCTTC
CDR3 protein: CASSGPGTGIGGYTF

D gene: .
CDR3 length: 14
J gene: TRBJ1-4
clone size: .
V gene: TRBV5-6
CDR3 DNA: TGTGCCAGCAGCTTGGGACAGGCTAATGAAAAACTGTTTTTT
CDR3 protein: CASSLGQANEKLFF

D gene: TRBD1
CDR3 length: 17
J gene: TRBJ1-2
clone size: .
V gene: TRBV28
CDR3 DNA: TGTGCCAGCAGTTTACGACATCTTAGACAGGGGGCGCATGGCTACACCTTC
CDR3 protein: CASSLRHLRQGAHGYTF

D gene: TRBD1
CDR3 length: 15
J gene: TRBJ1-1
clone size: .
V gene: TRBV18
CDR3 DNA: TGTGCCAGCTCACCAGGGGGACAGGGGGGAACTGAAGCTTTCTTT
CDR3 protein: CASSPGGQGGTEAFF

D gene: .
CDR3 length: 14
J gene: TRBJ2-3
clone size: once
V gene: TRBV10-1
CDR3 DNA: TGCGCCAGCAGTGAGGGGGGGGCGTTCGATACGCAGTATTTT
CDR3 protein: CASSEGGAFDTQYF

D gene: .
CDR3 length: 15
J gene: TRBJ2-2
clone size: .
V gene: TRBV18
CDR3 DNA: TGTGCCAGCTCACCCGCGGATGAGGTGGCCGGGGAGCTGTTTTTT
CDR3 protein: CASSPADEVAGELFF

D gene: TRBD1
CDR3 length: 17
J gene: TRBJ1-2
clone size: .
V gene: TRBV30
CDR3 DNA: TGTGCCTGGAGTGGCCCGGACAGGGGAAGGATTAACTATGGCTACACCTTC
CDR3 protein: CAWSGPDRGRINYGYTF

D gene: TRBD1
CDR3 length: 15
J gene: TRBJ1-4
clone size: few
V gene: TRBV6-5
CDR3 DNA: TGTGCCAGCAGTCCAACGGGACAGGATAGCGAAAAACTGTTTTTT
CDR3 protein: CASSPTGQDSEKLFF

D gene: TRBD2
CDR3 length: 15
J gene: TRBJ2-5
clone size: .
V gene: TRBV13
CDR3 DNA: TGTGCCAGCAGCTGGAGCGGGGTCCGGCAAGAGACCCAGTACTTC
CDR3 protein: CASSWSGVRQETQYF

D gene: TRBD1
CDR3 length: 12
J gene: TRBJ1-1
clone size: .
V gene: TRBV30
CDR3 DNA: TGTGCCCGCGACAGGGGGAACACTGAAGCTTTCTTT
CDR3 protein: CARDRGNTEAFF

D gene: TRBD1
CDR3 length: 11
J gene: TRBJ1-2
clone size: .
V gene: TRBV29-1
CDR3 DNA: TGCAGCGTTGAACCGGGACAGGGCCCCACCTTC
CDR3 protein: CSVEPGQGPTF

D gene: TRBD2
CDR3 length: 19
J gene: TRBJ2-3
clone size: few
V gene: TRBV7-8
CDR3 DNA: TGTGCCAGCAGCTTAATGGTGTGGAGCGGGGGGTCCCTAACAGATACGCAGTATTTT
CDR3 protein: CASSLMVWSGGSLTDTQYF

D gene: .
CDR3 length: 16
J gene: TRBJ2-5
clone size: .
V gene: TRBV11-3
CDR3 DNA: TGTGCCAGCAGCTCCGAACTAGCAGATGGGGGAGAGACCCAGTACTTC
CDR3 protein: CASSSELADGGETQYF

D gene: .
CDR3 length: 12
J gene: TRBJ2-7
clone size: .
V gene: TRBV24-1
CDR3 DNA: TGTGCCACCAGTGACCCTTTTTACGAGCAGTACTTC
CDR3 protein: CATSDPFYEQYF

D gene: .
CDR3 length: 14
J gene: TRBJ1-1
clone size: .
V gene: TRBV28
CDR3 DNA: TGTGCCAGCAGTTTAGACCCTGGAGGCACTGAAGCTTTCTTT
CDR3 protein: CASSLDPGGTEAFF

D gene: TRBD2
CDR3 length: 13
J gene: TRBJ2-3
clone size: .
V gene: TRBV24-1
CDR3 DNA: TGTGCCACCAGCGGGGGGACCCCAGATACGCAGTATTTT
CDR3 protein: CATSGGTPDTQYF

D gene: .
CDR3 length: 15
J gene: TRBJ1-4
clone size: .
V gene: TRBV30
CDR3 DNA: TGTGCCTGGAGTAGATTGGGCGCAACTAATGAAAAACTGTTTTTT
CDR3 protein: CAWSRLGATNEKLFF

D gene: TRBD2
CDR3 length: 15
J gene: TRBJ2-2
clone size: .
V gene: TRBV7-2
CDR3 DNA: TGTGCCAGCAGCCGTACTAGCGTCAACACCGGGGAGCTGTTTTTT
CDR3 protein: CASSRTSVNTGELFF

D gene: TRBD2
CDR3 length: 16
J gene: TRBJ2-1
clone size: .
V gene: TRBV24-1
CDR3 DNA: TGTGCCACCAGTGACCCCGGGACTAGCGGGAGAAACGAGCAGTTCTTC
CDR3 protein: CATSDPGTSGRNEQFF

D gene: TRBD2
CDR3 length: 16
J gene: TRBJ2-3
clone size: .
V gene: TRBV9
CDR3 DNA: TGTGCCAGCAGCCTAGGACTAGCGGGGGTATCCGATACGCAGTATTTT
CDR3 protein: CASSLGLAGVSDTQYF